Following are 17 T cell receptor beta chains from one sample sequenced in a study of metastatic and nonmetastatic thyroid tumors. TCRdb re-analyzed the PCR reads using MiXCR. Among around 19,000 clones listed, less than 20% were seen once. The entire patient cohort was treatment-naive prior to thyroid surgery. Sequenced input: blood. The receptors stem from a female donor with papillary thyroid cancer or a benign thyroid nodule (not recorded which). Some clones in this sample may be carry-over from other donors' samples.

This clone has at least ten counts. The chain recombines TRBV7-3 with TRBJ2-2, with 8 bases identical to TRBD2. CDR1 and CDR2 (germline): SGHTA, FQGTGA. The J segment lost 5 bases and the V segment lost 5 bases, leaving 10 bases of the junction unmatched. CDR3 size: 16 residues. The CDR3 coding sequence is TGTGCCAGCAGCCCCCGGGGGGGGAAGTGGACCGGGGAGCTGTTTTTT. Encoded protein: CASSPRGGKWTGELFF.

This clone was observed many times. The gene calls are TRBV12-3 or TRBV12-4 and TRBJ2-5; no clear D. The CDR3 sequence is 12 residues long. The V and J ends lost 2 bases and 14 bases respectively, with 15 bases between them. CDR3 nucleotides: TGTGCCAGCAGTTTATCGGGTTCTTCTAATTACTTC. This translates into CASSLSGSSNYF.

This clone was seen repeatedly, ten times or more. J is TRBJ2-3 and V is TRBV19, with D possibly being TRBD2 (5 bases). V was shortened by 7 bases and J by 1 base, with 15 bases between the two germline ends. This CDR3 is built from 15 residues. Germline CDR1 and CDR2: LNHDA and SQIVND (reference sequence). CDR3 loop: CASTSPGWGTDTQYF. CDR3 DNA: TGTGCCAGTACCTCCCCGGGGTGGGGCACAGATACGCAGTATTTT. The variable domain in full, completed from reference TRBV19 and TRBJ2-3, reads DGGITQSPKYLFRKEGQNVTLSCEQNLNHDAMYWYRQDPGQGLRLIYYSQIVNDFQKGDIAEGYSVSREKKESFPLTVTSAQKNPTAFYLCASTSPGWGTDTQYFGPGTRLTVL.

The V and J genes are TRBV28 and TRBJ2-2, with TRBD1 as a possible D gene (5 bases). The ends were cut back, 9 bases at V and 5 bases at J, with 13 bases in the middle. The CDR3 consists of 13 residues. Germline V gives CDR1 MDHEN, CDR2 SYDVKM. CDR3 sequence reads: CASAGQGTGELFF. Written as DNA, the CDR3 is TGTGCCAGTGCAGGCCAGGGAACCGGGGAGCTGTTTTTT.

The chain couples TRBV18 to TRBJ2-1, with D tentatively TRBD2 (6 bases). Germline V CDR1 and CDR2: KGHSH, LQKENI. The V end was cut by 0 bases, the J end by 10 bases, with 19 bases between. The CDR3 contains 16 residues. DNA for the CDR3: TGTGCCAGCTCACCACCGAACGGTGTTGCCCGGGGGGAGCAGTTCTTC. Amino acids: CASSPPNGVARGEQFF.

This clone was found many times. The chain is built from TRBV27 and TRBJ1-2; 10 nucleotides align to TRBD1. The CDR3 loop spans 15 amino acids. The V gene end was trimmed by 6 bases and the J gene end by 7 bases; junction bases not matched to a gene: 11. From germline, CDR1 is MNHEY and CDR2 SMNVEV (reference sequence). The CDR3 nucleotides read TGTGCCAGCAGCTCGCCAGGACAGGGGGTGCGTGGCTACACCTTC. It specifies CASSSPGQGVRGYTF.

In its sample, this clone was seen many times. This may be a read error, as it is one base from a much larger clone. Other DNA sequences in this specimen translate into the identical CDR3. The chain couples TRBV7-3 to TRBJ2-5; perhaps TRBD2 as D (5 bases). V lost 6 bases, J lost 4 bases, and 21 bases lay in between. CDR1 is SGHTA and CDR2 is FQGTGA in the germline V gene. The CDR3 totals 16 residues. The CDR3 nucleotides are TGTGCCAGCAGTTCCGGTGGGAGTCGGGGTGTAGAGACCCAGTACTTC. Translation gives CASSSGGSRGVETQYF. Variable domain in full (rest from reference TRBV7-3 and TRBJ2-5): GAGVSQTPSNKVTEKGKYVELRCDPISGHTALYWYRQSLGQGPEFLIYFQGTGAADDSGLPNDRFFAVRPEGSVSTLKIQRTERGDSAVYLCASSSGGSRGVETQYFGPGTRLLVL.

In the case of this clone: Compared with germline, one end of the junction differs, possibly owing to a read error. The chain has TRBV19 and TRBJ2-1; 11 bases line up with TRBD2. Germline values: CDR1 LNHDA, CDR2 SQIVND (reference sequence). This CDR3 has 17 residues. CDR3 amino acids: CASSSPYTSGRRNEEFF. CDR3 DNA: TGTGCCAGTAGTAGCCCTTACACTAGCGGGAGAAGAAATGAGGAGTTCTTC. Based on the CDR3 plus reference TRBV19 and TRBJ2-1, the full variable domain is DGGITQSPKYLFRKEGQNVTLSCEQNLNHDAMYWYRQDPGQGLRLIYYSQIVNDFQKGDIAEGYSVSREKKESFPLTVTSAQKNPTAFYLCASSSPYTSGRRNEEFFGPGTRLTVL.

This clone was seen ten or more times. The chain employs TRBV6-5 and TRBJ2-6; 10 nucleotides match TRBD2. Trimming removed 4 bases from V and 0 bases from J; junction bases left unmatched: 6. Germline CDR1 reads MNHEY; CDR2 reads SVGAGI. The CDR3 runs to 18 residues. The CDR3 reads CASSSTGTSASGANVLTF. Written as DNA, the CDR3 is TGTGCCAGCAGTTCCACCGGGACTAGCGCCTCTGGGGCCAACGTCCTGACTTTC.

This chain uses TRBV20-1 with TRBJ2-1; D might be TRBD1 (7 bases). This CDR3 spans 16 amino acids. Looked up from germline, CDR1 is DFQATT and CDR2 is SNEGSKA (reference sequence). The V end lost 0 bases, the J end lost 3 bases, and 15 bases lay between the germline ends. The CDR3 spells CSARDPRRGDYNEQFF. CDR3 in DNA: TGCAGTGCTAGAGATCCTCGCAGGGGGGACTACAATGAGCAGTTCTTC.

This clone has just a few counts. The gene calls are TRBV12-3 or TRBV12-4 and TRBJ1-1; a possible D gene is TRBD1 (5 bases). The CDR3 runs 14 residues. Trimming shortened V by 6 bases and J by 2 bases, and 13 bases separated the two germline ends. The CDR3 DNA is TGTGCCAGCAGCTTGGGGCAGGTTAACACTGAAGCTTTCTTT. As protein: CASSLGQVNTEAFF.

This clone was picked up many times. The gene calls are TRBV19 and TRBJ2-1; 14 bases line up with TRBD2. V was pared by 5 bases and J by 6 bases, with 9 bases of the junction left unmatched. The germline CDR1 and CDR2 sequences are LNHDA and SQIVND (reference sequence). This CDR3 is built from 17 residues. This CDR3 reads CASSRRLAGGPSNEQFF. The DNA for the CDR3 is TGTGCCAGTAGTCGCCGACTAGCGGGAGGGCCATCCAATGAGCAGTTCTTC.

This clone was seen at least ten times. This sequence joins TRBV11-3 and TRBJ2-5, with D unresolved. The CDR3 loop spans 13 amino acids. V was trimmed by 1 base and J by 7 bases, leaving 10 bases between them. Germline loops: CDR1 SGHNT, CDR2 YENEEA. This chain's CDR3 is CASSLGVLGTQYF. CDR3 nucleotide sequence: TGTGCCAGCAGCTTAGGGGTCCTAGGGACCCAGTACTTC.

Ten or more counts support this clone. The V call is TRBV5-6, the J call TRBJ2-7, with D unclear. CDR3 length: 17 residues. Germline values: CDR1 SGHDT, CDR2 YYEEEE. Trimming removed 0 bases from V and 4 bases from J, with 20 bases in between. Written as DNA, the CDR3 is TGTGCCAGCAGCTTGGCCACCTTCAGTGGGGTGGGGTACGAGCAGTACTTC. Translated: CASSLATFSGVGYEQYF. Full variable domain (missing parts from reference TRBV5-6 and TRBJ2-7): DAGVTQSPTHLIKTRGQQVTLRCSPKSGHDTVSWYQQALGQGPQFIFQYYEEEERQRGNFPDRFSGHQFPNYSSELNVNALLLGDSALYLCASSLATFSGVGYEQYFGPGTRLTVT.

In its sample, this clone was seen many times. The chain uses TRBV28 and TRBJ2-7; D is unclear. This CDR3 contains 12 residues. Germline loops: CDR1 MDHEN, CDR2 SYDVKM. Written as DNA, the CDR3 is TGTGCTACCGGGTCATTTAGCTACGAGCAGTACTTC. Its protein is CATGSFSYEQYF.

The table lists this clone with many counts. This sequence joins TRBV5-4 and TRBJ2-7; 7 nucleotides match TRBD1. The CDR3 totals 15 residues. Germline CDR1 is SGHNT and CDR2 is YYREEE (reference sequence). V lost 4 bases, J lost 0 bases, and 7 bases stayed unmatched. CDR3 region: CASSTARQGSYEQYF. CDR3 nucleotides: TGTGCCAGCAGCACCGCCCGACAGGGCTCCTACGAGCAGTACTTC.

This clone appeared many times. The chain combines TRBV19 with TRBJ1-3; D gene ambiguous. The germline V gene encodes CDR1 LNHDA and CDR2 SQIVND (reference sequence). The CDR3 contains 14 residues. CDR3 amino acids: CPPHPANYGNTIYF. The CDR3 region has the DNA TGTCCCCCCCACCCAGCAAACTATGGAAACACCATATATTTT.